One TCR beta chain is described in this entry. Its antigen is undetermined. This sample is drawn from a study of T-cell reconstitution after alpha-beta-depleted transplantation in children. Findings and limits, study-wide: At one year after transplant, newly produced T cells mostly accounted for T-cell counts and diversity. Two months or so post-transplant, alpha-beta T cells reportedly derived from several hundred expanded graft clones. Surviving recipient T cells and intrathymic progenitors accounted for some patients' high TCRbeta diversity at day 60.

The CDR3 length is 14 residues. Germline-derived CDR1 and CDR2 are KGHSH and LQKENI. V gave up 1 base and J gave up 8 bases, with 9 bases separating them. Preparation of the TCRbeta library involved a method that used unique molecular identifiers. TCRdb reprocessed the PCR reads via MiXCR and lists one record per CDR3 protein. The table records roughly 150,000 distinct CDR3 sequences, over 8.5% of them present only once. Sequencing used PBMCs, obtained before TCRalphabeta/CD19-depleted stem cell transplant. The chain is built from TRBV18 and TRBJ1-6; no clear D gene. The clonotype originates from a boy aged 2 to 9 with acute myeloid leukemia, due to receive a stem cell transplant. DNA for the CDR3: TGTGCCAGCTCACCACAGGAAAGGCATTCACCCCTCCACTTT. Protein sequence: CASSPQERHSPLHF.